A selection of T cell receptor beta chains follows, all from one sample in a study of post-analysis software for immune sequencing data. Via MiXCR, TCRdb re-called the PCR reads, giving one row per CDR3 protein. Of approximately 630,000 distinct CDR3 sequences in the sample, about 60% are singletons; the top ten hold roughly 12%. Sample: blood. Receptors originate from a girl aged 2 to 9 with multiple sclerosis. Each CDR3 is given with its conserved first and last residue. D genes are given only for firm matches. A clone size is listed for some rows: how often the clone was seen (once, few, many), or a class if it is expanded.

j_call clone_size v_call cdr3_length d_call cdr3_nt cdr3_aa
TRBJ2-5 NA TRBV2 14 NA TGTGCCAGCAGTGGGGCGGGAATTCAAGAGACCCAGTACTTC CASSGAGIQETQYF
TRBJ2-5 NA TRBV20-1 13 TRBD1 TGCAGTCATCCGGGACAGGGGGCAGAGACCCAGTACTTC CSHPGQGAETQYF
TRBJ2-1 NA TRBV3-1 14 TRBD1 TGTGCCAGCCGGGACAGGGTAAGCGCAAGCGGGCAGTTCTTC CASRDRVSASGQFF
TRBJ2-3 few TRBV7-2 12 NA TGTGCCAGCAGCTATCCCACAGGTACGCAGTATTTT CASSYPTGTQYF
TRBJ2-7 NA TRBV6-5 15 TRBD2 TGTGCCAGCAGGGCCGGGACTAGCGGACCCTACGAGCAGTACTTC CASRAGTSGPYEQYF
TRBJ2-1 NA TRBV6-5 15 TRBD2 TGTGCCAGCAGACCCTTAGCGGGGGAACGGAATGAGCAGTTCTTC CASRPLAGERNEQFF
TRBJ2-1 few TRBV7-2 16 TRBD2 TGTGCCAGCAGCTTAGCGCGGACTAGCGGGGTTCGTGAGCAGTTCTTC CASSLARTSGVREQFF
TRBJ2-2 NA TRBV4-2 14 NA TGTGCCAGCAGCCAACCAGACTATTCCGGGGAGCTGTTTTTT CASSQPDYSGELFF
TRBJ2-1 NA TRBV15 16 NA TGTGCCACCAGCAGAGACCCCGGCGGATACCCCAGTGAGCAGTTCTTC CATSRDPGGYPSEQFF
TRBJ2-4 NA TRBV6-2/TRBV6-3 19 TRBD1 TGTGCCGCGCCTCGACTCGGGACAGGGGAGTGGCGCCGCACAAACATTCAGTACTTC CAAPRLGTGEWRRTNIQYF
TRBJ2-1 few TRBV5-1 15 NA TGCGCCAGCAGCCCAGGACTATCTGGAAGGTATGAGCAGTTCTTC CASSPGLSGRYEQFF
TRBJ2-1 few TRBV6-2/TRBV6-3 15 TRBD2 TGTGCCAGCAGTTACGTAGCGGGAGGTCCCAATGAGCAGTTCTTC CASSYVAGGPNEQFF
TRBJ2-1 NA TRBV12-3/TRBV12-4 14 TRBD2 TGTGCCAGCATGTTAGGACTAGCAGGGAATGAGCAGTTCTTC CASMLGLAGNEQFF
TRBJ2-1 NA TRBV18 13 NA TGTGCTAGCTCACCAACTAGCTTCAATGAGCAGTTCTTC CASSPTSFNEQFF
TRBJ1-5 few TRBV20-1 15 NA TGCAGTGCTAGAGGTAATGCCGCCGGGGATCAGCCCCAGCATTTT CSARGNAAGDQPQHF
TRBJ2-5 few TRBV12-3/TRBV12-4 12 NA TGTGCCAGCAGTGCAAGGTTAGGGACCCAGTACTTC CASSARLGTQYF
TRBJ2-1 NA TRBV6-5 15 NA TGTGCCAGCAGTGTGTCCAGGAGCTCCTACAATGAGCAGTTCTTC CASSVSRSSYNEQFF
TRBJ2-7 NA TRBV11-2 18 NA TGTGCCAGCAGCTTAGAGCAGCCAGGTCCAAGCTCTTCCTACGAGCAGTACTTC CASSLEQPGPSSSYEQYF
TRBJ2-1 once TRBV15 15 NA TGTGCCACGCGCCCCGGGACAGAGGGGGGCAATGAGCAGTTCTTC CATRPGTEGGNEQFF
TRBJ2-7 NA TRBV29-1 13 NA TGCAGCGTTGTCGTAGCGGAGGGTTACGAGCAGTACTTC CSVVVAEGYEQYF
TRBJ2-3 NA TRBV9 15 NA TGTGCCGGCAGCGAGGGCGGGGTTAGCACAGATACGCAGTATTTT CAGSEGGVSTDTQYF
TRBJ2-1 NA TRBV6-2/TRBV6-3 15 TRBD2 TGTGCCAGCCACGTTTCGGGAGGGGACGACAATGAGCAGTTCTTC CASHVSGGDDNEQFF
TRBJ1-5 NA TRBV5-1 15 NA TGCGCCAGCAGCCAAAGGACAGATAGCAATCAGCCCCAGCATTTT CASSQRTDSNQPQHF
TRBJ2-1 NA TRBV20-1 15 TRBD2 TGCAGTGCTAGCTCTAGCGGGAGAGGGTACAATGAGCAGTTCTTC CSASSSGRGYNEQFF